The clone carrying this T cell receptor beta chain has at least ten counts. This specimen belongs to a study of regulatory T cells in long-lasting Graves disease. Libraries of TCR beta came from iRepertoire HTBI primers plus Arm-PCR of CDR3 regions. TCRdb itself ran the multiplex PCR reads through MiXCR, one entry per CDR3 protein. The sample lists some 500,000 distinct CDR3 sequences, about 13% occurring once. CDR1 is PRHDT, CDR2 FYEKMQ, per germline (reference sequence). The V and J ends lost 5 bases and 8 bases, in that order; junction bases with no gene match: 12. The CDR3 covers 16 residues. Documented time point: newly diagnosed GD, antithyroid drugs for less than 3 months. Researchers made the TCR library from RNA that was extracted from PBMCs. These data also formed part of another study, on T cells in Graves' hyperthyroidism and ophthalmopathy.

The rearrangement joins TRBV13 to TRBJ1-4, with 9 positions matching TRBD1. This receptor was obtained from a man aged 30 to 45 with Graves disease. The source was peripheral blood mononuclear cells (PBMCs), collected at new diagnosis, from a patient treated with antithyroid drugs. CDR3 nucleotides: TGTGCCAGCAGCCCGAGTTCGGGACAGGGAGAAGAAAAACTGTTTTTT. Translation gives CASSPSSGQGEEKLFF.